These 27 T cell receptor beta chains share one sample of origin, sequenced in a study of early T cells in non-severe SARS-CoV-2 infection. Each CDR3 protein is one row after TCRdb ran MiXCR on the 5' RACE reads. Here the sample spans nearly 55,000 distinct CDR3 sequences, roughly 7.6% being singletons. The specimen was whole blood, collected at baseline. Source of these receptors: an adult who was a healthcare worker with PCR-confirmed SARS-CoV-2 infection or an uninfected control (not recorded which).

The CDR3 region is CASSLRPAGVETDTQYF. The CDR3 nucleotides are TGCGCCAGCAGCCTTAGACCCGCGGGAGTAGAGACAGATACGCAGTATTTT. The J gene is TRBJ2-3, the V gene TRBV4-1; 7 positions agree with TRBD2. Unmatched junction bases numbered 13, after V lost 4 bases and J lost 3 bases. The CDR3 sequence is 17 residues long. Germline-derived CDR1 and CDR2 are MGHRA and YSYEKL.

This clonotype has more than one count but fewer than ten. This chain joins TRBV4-1 and TRBJ2-1; 14 bases match TRBD2. The CDR3 has 16 residues. Germline V gives CDR1 MGHRA, CDR2 YSYEKL. V was pared by 1 base and J by 7 bases, with 3 bases of the junction left unmatched. The CDR3 here is CASSQAGTSGSNEQFF. The CDR3 nucleotides read TGCGCCAGCAGCCAAGCCGGGACTAGCGGGAGTAATGAGCAGTTCTTC.

This clonotype was recorded at least ten times. The chain combines TRBV7-9 with TRBJ1-2, with D hard to call. From germline, CDR1 is SEHNR and CDR2 FQNEAQ (reference sequence). V shed 5 bases and J shed 4 bases, with 8 bases lying between them. The CDR3 extends over 12 amino acids. The CDR3 loop is CASSPALYGYTF. CDR3 sequence (DNA): TGTGCCAGCAGCCCCGCCCTCTATGGCTACACCTTC. The full variable domain, in which reference TRBV7-9 and TRBJ1-2 provide the parts outside the CDR3, is DTGVSQNPRHKITKRGQNVTFRCDPISEHNRLYWYRQTLGQGPEFLTYFQNEAQLEKSRLLSDRFSAERPKGSFSTLEIQRTEQGDSAMYLCASSPALYGYTFGSGTRLTVV.

This clonotype occurred a few times. The chain joins TRBV6-2 or TRBV6-3 to TRBJ1-5; maybe TRBD1 (6 bases). V lost 6 bases to trimming and J lost 6 bases, with 18 bases between them. Per germline, CDR1 MNHEY and CDR2 SVGEGT. The CDR3 is made up of 15 amino acids. This chain's CDR3 is CASSPLQGWFQPQHF. The CDR3 DNA reads TGTGCCAGCAGCCCTCTACAGGGTTGGTTTCAGCCCCAGCATTTT.

This clonotype has just a few counts. The V gene is TRBV7-6, the J gene TRBJ1-4; D is perhaps TRBD1 (6 bases). The germline V and J ends were trimmed by 4 bases and 7 bases, with 25 bases remaining between them. The CDR3 has 18 residues. Germline V gene lookup returns CDR1 SGHVS and CDR2 FNYEAQ. The CDR3 is CASSSPGPVAGVVEKLFF. In nucleotides, the CDR3 is TGTGCCAGCAGCTCGCCGGGCCCCGTGGCAGGGGTGGTTGAAAAACTGTTTTTT. The complete variable domain, with remaining parts taken from reference TRBV7-6 and TRBJ1-4, reads GAGVSQSPRYKVTKRGQDVALRCDPISGHVSLYWYRQALGQGPEFLTYFNYEAQQDKSGLPNDRFSAERPEGSISTLTIQRTEQRDSAMYRCASSSPGPVAGVVEKLFFGSGTQLSVL.

This clonotype was counted a few times. The chain carries TRBV29-1 and TRBJ2-7; D unresolved. Trimming removed 4 bases from V and 5 bases from J, with 9 bases in between. CDR3 length: 11 amino acids. From germline, CDR1 is SQVTM and CDR2 ANQGSEA. The chain's CDR3 is CSVVVPHEQYF. CDR3 nucleotides: TGCAGCGTTGTGGTGCCGCACGAGCAGTACTTC.

This clonotype was seen more than once but under ten times. This rearrangement joins TRBV6-5 to TRBJ1-6; D is undetermined. With 2 bases removed from V and 5 bases from J, the gap between germline ends came to 13 bases. The germline V gene encodes CDR1 MNHEY and CDR2 SVGAGI. CDR3 size: 16 residues. The CDR3 region is CASSYGSSLDNSPLHF. The CDR3 bases are TGTGCCAGCAGTTACGGGTCCTCGCTCGATAATTCACCCCTCCACTTT.

This clonotype was seen more than once but under ten times. The genes are TRBV14 and TRBJ2-7; D is ambiguous. CDR3 length equals 14 residues. Germline CDR1 SGHDN, CDR2 FVKESK. V was shortened by 3 bases and J by 2 bases, with 11 bases between the two germline ends. CDR3 loop: CASSQPSQPYEQYF. CDR3 coding DNA: TGTGCCAGCAGCCAGCCCTCCCAGCCCTACGAGCAGTACTTC.

This rearrangement joins TRBV5-5 to TRBJ1-2; TRBD1 matches at 8 bases. This CDR3 spans 15 amino acids. Trimming removed 6 bases from V and 6 bases from J; junction bases left unmatched: 13. Looked up from germline, CDR1 is SGHKS and CDR2 is YYEKEE (reference sequence). CDR3 bases: TGTGCCAGCACCCGAGATGGGGACAGGACTAATGGCTACACCTTC. The encoded protein is CASTRDGDRTNGYTF.

This clonotype was counted a few times. V is TRBV7-6 and J is TRBJ2-7, with 10 bases matching TRBD2. The CDR3 has 13 amino acids. V dropped 5 bases and J dropped 12; count of bases not matched to a gene: 10. The V gene's germline CDR1 is SGHVS and CDR2 FNYEAQ. The CDR3, as DNA: TGTGCCAGCAGCCCTAGGACTAGCGGTTTCACGTACTTC. This sequence encodes CASSPRTSGFTYF.

This clonotype has more than one count but fewer than ten. V gene TRBV10-3 combines with J gene TRBJ2-7; 8 positions agree with TRBD1. Germline CDR1 and CDR2: ENHRY and SYGVKD. With 6 bases clipped from V and 2 bases from J, the junction kept 3 bases outside the gene matches. The CDR3 contains 13 residues. The DNA for the CDR3 is TGTGCCATCAGGGACAGGGAACCCTACGAGCAGTACTTC. It is translated as CAIRDREPYEQYF.

In this sample, this clonotype turned up a few times. The chain is built from TRBV6-6 and TRBJ1-4, with no clear D. Trimming left V 2 bases short and J 0 bases short, with 16 bases between. The length of the CDR3 is 18 residues. Germline CDR1 reads MNHNY; CDR2 reads SVGAGI (reference sequence). CDR3 sequence: CASSYPLYTESTNEKLFF. DNA of the CDR3: TGTGCCAGCAGTTACCCTCTTTACACTGAATCAACTAATGAAAAACTGTTTTTT.

The table lists this clonotype with many counts. This rearrangement joins TRBV28 to TRBJ2-3; 12 bases are shared with TRBD2. Losses at the gene ends were 2 bases for V and 0 bases for J; bases not matched to a gene: 6. The germline gives CDR1 MDHEN, CDR2 SYDVKM. The CDR3 consists of 18 residues. The CDR3 bases are TGTGCCAGCAGTTTAGGGGCTAGCGGGAGGGCCAGCACAGATACGCAGTATTTT. Translating gives CASSLGASGRASTDTQYF.

Many counts were recorded for this clonotype. This chain links TRBV5-1 with TRBJ2-3; 7 nucleotides agree with TRBD1. This CDR3 comprises 15 residues. The V gene's germline CDR1 is SGHRS and CDR2 YFSETQ. Trimming cost V 4 bases and J 0 bases; bases outside gene matches: 5. This chain's CDR3 is CASSGPGQSTDTQYF. As DNA, the CDR3 is TGCGCCAGCAGCGGGCCGGGACAGAGCACAGATACGCAGTATTTT. The whole variable domain, remainder taken from reference TRBV5-1 and TRBJ2-3, is KAGVTQTPRYLIKTRGQQVTLSCSPISGHRSVSWYQQTPGQGLQFLFEYFSETQRNKGNFPGRFSGRQFSNSRSEMNVSTLELGDSALYLCASSGPGQSTDTQYFGPGTRLTVL.

The chain links TRBV2 to TRBJ2-2, with TRBD1 identical over 12 bases. The ends lost 7 bases at V and 6 bases at J; junction bases unmatched: 3. The CDR3 has 14 residues. Germline V CDR1 and CDR2: SNHLY, FYNNEI. In DNA form, the CDR3 reads TGTGCCAGCACCGGGACAGGGGGCCCCGGGGAGCTGTTTTTT. Its protein is CASTGTGGPGELFF.

The V call is TRBV5-4, the J call TRBJ2-2; D may be TRBD1 (6 bases). CDR3 length equals 15 residues. V was clipped by 4 bases and J by 0 bases, with 10 bases between them. Germline CDR1 is SGHNT and CDR2 is YYREEE (reference sequence). This CDR3 reads CASSPGHTNTGELFF. Here the CDR3 DNA reads TGTGCCAGCAGCCCGGGACATACGAACACCGGGGAGCTGTTTTTT.

This clonotype occurred many times. This chain links TRBV20-1 with TRBJ2-7, with TRBD1 as a possible D gene (6 bases). V was shortened by 8 bases and J by 0 bases, with 11 bases between the two germline ends. This CDR3 is built from 12 residues. The germline gives CDR1 DFQATT, CDR2 SNEGSKA (reference sequence). The CDR3 nucleotides read TGCAGTACAACAGGGAGCTCCTACGAGCAGTACTTC. The encoded protein is CSTTGSSYEQYF.

The chain uses TRBV7-6 and TRBJ2-7, with D tentatively TRBD1 or TRBD2 (5 bases each). The germline V and J ends were trimmed by 0 bases and 4 bases, with 16 bases remaining between them. Germline V gene sequence: CDR1 SGHVS, CDR2 FNYEAQ. CDR3 length equals 16 residues. DNA for the CDR3: TGTGCCAGCAGCTTAGCGGACGAATCGAGGGGTTACGAGCAGTACTTC. Protein sequence: CASSLADESRGYEQYF.

This clonotype appeared many times. The chain joins TRBV6-6 to TRBJ1-2; unclear D gene. This CDR3 region has 14 residues. The germline V gene encodes CDR1 MNHNY and CDR2 SVGAGI (reference sequence). Trimming stripped 2 bases from V and 5 bases from J, with 12 bases between. Here the CDR3 DNA reads TGTGCCAGCAGTTACAGCGGACGGTCATATGGCTACACCTTC. Protein sequence: CASSYSGRSYGYTF.

In this sample, this clonotype turned up a few times. V gene TRBV7-9 combines with J gene TRBJ2-1; 12 bases fit TRBD2. Losses at the gene ends were 5 bases for V and 0 bases for J; bases not matched to a gene: 8. The germline gives CDR1 SEHNR, CDR2 FQNEAQ (reference sequence). This CDR3 contains 18 residues. For the CDR3, the DNA is TGTGCCAGCAGCACCCGACCGGGACTAGCGGGCTCCTACAATGAGCAGTTCTTC. Protein sequence: CASSTRPGLAGSYNEQFF.

This clonotype was seen a few times. J is TRBJ2-1 and V is TRBV9; tentative D call: TRBD1 (5 bases). This CDR3 has 15 residues. The V end lost 6 bases, the J end lost 0 bases, and 13 bases lay between the germline ends. Per the germline V gene, CDR1 is SGDLS and CDR2 is YYNGEE. The CDR3 reads CASTQTVSSYNEQFF. The DNA for the CDR3 is TGTGCCAGCACCCAGACAGTGAGCTCCTACAATGAGCAGTTCTTC.

The V and J genes are TRBV7-3 and TRBJ2-6; D is unresolved. The CDR3 is made up of 17 amino acids. Germline V CDR1 and CDR2: SGHTA, FQGTGA. Trimming took 1 base from V and 0 from J, leaving 10 bases between them. CDR3 nucleotides: TGTGCCAGCAGCTTAATCCCCCCTCCCTCTGGGGCCAACGTCCTGACTTTC. It specifies CASSLIPPPSGANVLTF.

The table lists this clonotype with a few counts. The V and J genes are TRBV29-1 and TRBJ2-7; possibly TRBD1 for D (6 bases). The CDR3 runs 14 residues. The germline V gene encodes CDR1 SQVTM and CDR2 ANQGSEA. Trimming removed 4 bases at V and 3 bases at J, with 16 bases between. CDR3 protein: CSVGDRKTHYEQYF. The DNA for the CDR3 is TGCAGCGTTGGCGACAGGAAAACCCACTACGAGCAGTACTTC.

This clonotype was seen more than once but under ten times. The V gene is TRBV15, the J gene TRBJ2-3, with 7 bases fitting TRBD1. The CDR3 has 16 amino acids. With 5 bases clipped from V and 4 bases from J, the junction kept 12 bases outside the gene matches. The germline V gene has CDR1 LNHNV and CDR2 YYDKDF (reference sequence). The CDR3 DNA reads as TGTGCCACCAGCCACCGACAGGGCGGTCACGCAGATACGCAGTATTTT. Protein sequence: CATSHRQGGHADTQYF.

This clonotype was detected many times. The genes are TRBV19 and TRBJ2-6, with D perhaps matching TRBD2 (9 bases). The CDR3 contains 17 residues. Trimming removed 6 bases at V and 0 bases at J, with 15 bases between. Germline-derived CDR1 and CDR2 are LNHDA and SQIVND (reference sequence). CDR3 amino acids: CASSPSGTGSGANVLTF. For the CDR3, the DNA is TGTGCCAGTAGCCCTAGCGGGACAGGCTCTGGGGCCAACGTCCTGACTTTC.

This clonotype showed up just a few times. The rearrangement joins TRBV27 to TRBJ1-4; D perhaps matches TRBD1 (6 bases). V shed 6 bases and J shed 4 bases, with 15 bases lying between them. Looked up from germline, CDR1 is MNHEY and CDR2 is SMNVEV (reference sequence). The length of the CDR3 is 15 residues. CDR3 amino acids: CASSYRVGINEKLFF. The CDR3 nucleotides are TGTGCCAGCAGCTACAGGGTCGGCATTAATGAAAAACTGTTTTTT.

This clonotype was counted only a few times. V usage is TRBV7-6 and J usage is TRBJ2-3, with D hard to call. The CDR3 loop spans 13 amino acids. The germline CDR1 and CDR2 sequences are SGHVS and FNYEAQ. The germline V and J ends were trimmed by 4 bases and 2 bases, with 7 bases remaining between them. The CDR3 here is CASSWALTDTQYF. In DNA form, the CDR3 reads TGTGCCAGCAGCTGGGCCCTCACAGATACGCAGTATTTT.